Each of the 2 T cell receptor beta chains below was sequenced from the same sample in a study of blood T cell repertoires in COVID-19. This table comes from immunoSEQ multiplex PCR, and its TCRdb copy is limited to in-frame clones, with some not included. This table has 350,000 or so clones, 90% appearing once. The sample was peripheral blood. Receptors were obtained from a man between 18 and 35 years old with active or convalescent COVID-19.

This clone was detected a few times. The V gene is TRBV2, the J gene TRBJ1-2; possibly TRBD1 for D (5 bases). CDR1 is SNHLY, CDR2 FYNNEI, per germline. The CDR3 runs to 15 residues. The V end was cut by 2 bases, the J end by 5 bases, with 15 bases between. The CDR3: CASSELSGVEYGYTF. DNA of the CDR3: TGTGCCAGCAGTGAATTGTCGGGGGTGGAGTATGGCTACACCTTC.

The CDR3 nucleotides are TGTGCCAGCCTAGGATGGGGACAGAAATCGAACACCGGGGAGCTGTTTTTT. Translation gives CASLGWGQKSNTGELFF. This chain links TRBV7-2 with TRBJ2-2, with 7 bases aligning to TRBD1. The germline V gene has CDR1 SGHTA and CDR2 FQGNSA. The CDR3 totals 17 residues. V lost 8 bases and J lost 0; bases outside the gene matches: 12.